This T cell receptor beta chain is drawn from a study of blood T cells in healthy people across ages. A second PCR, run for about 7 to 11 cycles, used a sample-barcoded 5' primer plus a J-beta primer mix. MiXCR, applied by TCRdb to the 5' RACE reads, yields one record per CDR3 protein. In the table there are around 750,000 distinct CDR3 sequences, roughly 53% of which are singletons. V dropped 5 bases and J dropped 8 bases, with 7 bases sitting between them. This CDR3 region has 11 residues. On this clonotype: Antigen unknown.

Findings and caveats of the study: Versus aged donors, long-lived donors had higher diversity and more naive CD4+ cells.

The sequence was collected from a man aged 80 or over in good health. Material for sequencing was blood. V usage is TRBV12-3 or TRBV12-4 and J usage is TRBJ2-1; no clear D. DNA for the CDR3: TGTGCCAGCAGTAAAAGAGATGAGCAGTTCTTC. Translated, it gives CASSKRDEQFF.